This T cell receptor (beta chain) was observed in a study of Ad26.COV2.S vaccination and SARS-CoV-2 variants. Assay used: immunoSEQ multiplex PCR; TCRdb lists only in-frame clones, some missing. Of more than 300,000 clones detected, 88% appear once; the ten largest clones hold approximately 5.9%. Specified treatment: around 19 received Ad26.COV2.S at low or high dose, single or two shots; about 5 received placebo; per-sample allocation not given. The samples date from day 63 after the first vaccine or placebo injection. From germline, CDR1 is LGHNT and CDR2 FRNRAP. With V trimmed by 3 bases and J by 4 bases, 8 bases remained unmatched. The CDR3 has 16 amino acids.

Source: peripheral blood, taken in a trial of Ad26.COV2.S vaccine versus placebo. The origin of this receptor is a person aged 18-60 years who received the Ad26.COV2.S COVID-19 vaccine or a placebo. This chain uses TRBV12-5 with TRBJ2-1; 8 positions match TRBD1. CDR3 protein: CASGFSGGLLYNEQFF. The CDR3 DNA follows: TGTGCTAGTGGTTTCTCAGGGGGCTTGTTATACAATGAGCAGTTCTTC. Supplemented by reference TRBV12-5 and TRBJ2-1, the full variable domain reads DARVTQTPRHKVTEMGQEVTMRCQPILGHNTVFWYRQTMMQGLELLAYFRNRAPLDDSGMPKDRFSAEMPDATLATLKIQPSEPRDSAVYFCASGFSGGLLYNEQFFGPGTRLTVL.